This T cell receptor (beta chain) was observed in a study of blood T cell repertoires in COVID-19 (dated by TCRdb to about 2020). Concerning the study at large: Collaborator samples came from the United States, Italy and Spain and covered acute and convalescent phases of COVID-19. The samples were drawn from the first 160 participants of the ongoing ImmuneRACE study and from 1,254 subjects provided by 6 global collaborators. The prospective study material was composed of cDNA or gDNA derived from T cells, B-cell-depleted T cells, or PBMCs. Nearly every sample came with metadata listing a de-identified subject ID, COVID-19 status, age in years and sex. The repertoires were made available in a free public database intended to serve as a resource for research on the immune response to SARS-CoV-2. Where available, HLA class I and class II types were taken from metadata supplied by the sample provider and were not determined by assay-based typing. The dataset comprised deeply sampled blood TCRbeta repertoires from subjects exposed to, actively infected with, or recovered from COVID-19. Overall results and qualifications from the work: The amount of clinical and demographic metadata varied by source and participant and was provided uncurated.

On this clone: It lacks a known antigen. The record has no base qualities; no much larger clone is one base away.

TCRbeta CDR3 regions were amplified from genomic DNA by means of the immunoSEQ Assay, a bias-controlled multiplex PCR. In the source study's methods: Nucleated cell counts per sample were estimated from amplification of reference gene primers within the assay. To quantify the absolute abundance of each unique TCRbeta CDR3 rearrangement, sequence reads were collapsed and filtered. For each sample, productive Simpson clonality was calculated as the square root of Simpson's diversity index over productive rearrangements. This immuneACCESS table, as held by TCRdb, lists in-frame sequences with V and J called but not all clones. Of the missing ones, under half trace to an unresolved V gene in checked studies; the others have no known cause. From that table come the V and J calls and clone size; the DNA was used to work out D and trimming. The sample records 220,000 or so clones, roughly 90% of which are singletons. Jointly, the top ten make up approximately 0.77% of the sample.

At one collaborating source in Seattle, patients were enrolled during active infection and were followed longitudinally through the course of disease. Collaborating institutions collected whole blood in K2EDTA tubes following their own protocols. For TCRbeta analysis, collaborator samples were shipped as frozen whole blood, as isolated PBMCs, or as DNA extracted from either sample type. Trimming takes 0 bases from V and 5 bases from J, and the germline ends sit 13 bases apart. CDR1 and CDR2, per the germline V gene, are ENHRY and SYGVKD. Its CDR3 holds 15 amino acids, cysteine through phenylalanine. Of all the DNA, just the CDR3 is kept, 45 bases in frame from base 1.

The rearranged segments are TRBV10-3 and TRBJ2-5; possibly the D gene is TRBD1, per 5 matching bases. The sample comprised peripheral blood. The TCR comes from a man aged 60 to 75 with COVID-19, enrolled during active disease. The CDR3 region has the sequence CAISESTRGWETQYF. The nucleotide sequence reads TGTGCCATCAGTGAGTCGACAAGGGGATGGGAGACCCAGTACTTC.